This T cell receptor beta chain was captured in a study of T-cell reconstitution after alpha-beta-depleted transplantation in children. Unique molecular identifiers were incorporated when the TCRbeta library was constructed. One entry per CDR3 protein results from TCRdb running MiXCR on the PCR reads. In the table there are some 240,000 distinct CDR3 sequences, 9.7% of which are singletons. The germline V gene has CDR1 LNHDA and CDR2 SQIVND (reference sequence). The CDR3 contains 14 residues. The germline V and J ends were trimmed by 5 bases and 0 bases, with 10 bases remaining between them. Specimen: PBMCs from the stem cell graft donor, collected from the stem cell graft. The V call is TRBV19, the J call TRBJ1-2; maybe TRBD1 (5 bases). The TCR comes from a human donor who donated a stem cell graft to a child with SCID. The chain's CDR3 is CASSLWGANYGYTF. For the CDR3, the DNA is TGTGCCAGTAGTCTGTGGGGCGCTAACTATGGCTACACCTTC.